The text below deals with one T cell receptor beta chain. This sample stems from a study of blood T cell repertoires in COVID-19. The overall study: COVID-19 samples from acute and convalescent phases originated in the United States, Italy and Spain. The analysed material was cDNA or gDNA that came from T cells, B-cell-depleted T cells, or PBMCs.

Original processing methods: It was from reference gene primer amplification that nucleated cell counts were estimated. The protocol was immunoSEQ multiplex PCR, while the TCRdb copy is restricted to in-frame clones and leaves out a portion. V and J calls and clone size come straight from that table; D and trimming were deduced from the DNA. The table has about 68,000 clones, over 75% seen once. Patients of the Seattle cohort, enrolled during active infection, were followed longitudinally. This CDR3 region has 12 residues. V gave up 0 bases and J gave up 6 bases, with 8 bases separating them. Germline-derived CDR1 and CDR2 are GTSNPN and SVGIG (reference sequence).

This clonotype originated in a man in his forties or fifties with COVID-19, enrolled during active disease. Sequenced input: peripheral blood. The V and J genes are TRBV30 and TRBJ1-1; D ambiguous. The CDR3: CAWSVREAEAFF. The CDR3 bases are TGTGCCTGGAGTGTGCGGGAGGCTGAAGCTTTCTTT. Drawing the rest from reference TRBV30 and TRBJ1-1, the complete variable domain is SQTIHQWPATLVQPVGSPLSLECTVEGTSNPNLYWYRQAAGRGLQLLFYSVGIGQISSEVPQNLSASRPQDRQFILSSKKLLLSDSGFYLCAWSVREAEAFFGQGTRLTVV.